This T cell receptor (beta chain) was retrieved from a study of cytomegalovirus exposure and HLA in healthy donors (dated by TCRdb to the late 2010s). The study in broad terms: According to an earlier analysis of 550 to 750 of the donors, about 179 million T cells yielded roughly 110 million unique TCR beta sequences and more than 250 Gb of sequence data. Using immunosequencing, the study profiled T cell repertoires from about 650 subjects and related those repertoires to cytomegalovirus serostatus. Rather than drawing on any new phenotypic data, the later analysis identified candidate immune exposures from TCR beta sequences and the way those sequences occurred across donors. A few DR-DQ haplotypes were handled as single units for association and clustering because linkage in the cohort was strong. Donor age, sex, ethnicity and CMV serostatus were compiled together with the repertoire data. Of the approximately 400 genotyped donors, about 84% fell in the genetic ancestry cluster associated with self-reported Caucasian donors. In an earlier analysis of roughly 600 of the donors, high-throughput TCR beta sequencing was used to judge whether each TCR beta V gene segment behaved as functional or pseudogenic. An early release that covered fewer than 800 HLA-typed donors contained around 300 gigabases of sequencing data and 70 million to 100 million unique TCR sequences. A later analysis re-examined previously published TCR beta repertoires from over 500 donors and added high-resolution HLA genotyping to investigate patterns of TCR occurrence. Typing coverage varied by locus: roughly 629-640 donors for A, B, C, DRB1 and DQB1; some 520 for DQA1; 606 for DPA1; under 490 for DPB1. On average, around 230,000 unique TCR beta nucleotide sequences were sequenced per donor among 398 genotyped donors of the cohort, with roughly 18% of those sequences being non-productive. HLA typing covered class I and class II loci at four-digit resolution. A later genetic analysis used genome-wide SNP genotypes for about three fifths of the 666 donors, treating that subset as a discovery cohort. The study aimed to test whether signatures of past pathogen exposure could be identified by cataloging public T cell receptors. Every discovery cohort repertoire had been produced on one sequencing platform. Along with the roughly 670-subject first cohort, a separate validation cohort of around 110 different subjects was used. To predict cytomegalovirus infection status, the study combined high-throughput TCR immunosequencing, statistical association of individual TCRs with disease status, and machine learning. Findings and caveats that apply to the study as a whole: A later genetic analysis associated a missense DCLRE1C variant with V-gene and J-gene trimming of TCR beta chains, and an independent cohort replicated the association. Broadly in line with IMGT annotations, most TCR beta V segments showed up in productive rearrangements about 87% or about 30% of the time in an earlier analysis of approximately 600 of the donors. Only TCR beta chains were sequenced in this cohort, and the absence of alpha or paired-chain data limited detectable features. In both the original and validation cohorts, the classifier was reported to diagnose cytomegalovirus status with high specificity and sensitivity. When HLA alleles, especially DR and DQ, strongly co-occurred, TCR associations were difficult to assign to individual alleles. A few of the identified cytomegalovirus-associated TCR beta chains were confirmed in vitro to be specific for cytomegalovirus antigens. Immune exposure information for the cohort was limited to CMV serostatus. A total of some 180 TCR beta chains were listed by the study as associated with cytomegalovirus. Correlated functional status among segregating V segments might be attributable to linkage disequilibrium, but an unknown experimental factor could not be ruled out. A later analysis found that HLA-associated TCR beta chains were more clonally expanded and had lower generation probabilities than equally common non-associated chains. The authors suggested that the approach could potentially be extended to other disease states and immunological phenotypes. Presence/absence analyses assumed roughly uniform sequencing depth across donors, an assumption that may not hold. A further reported finding was that TCR beta sequences accurately predicted the HLA-A and HLA-B alleles for most subjects in the first cohort. A later analysis found that most CMV-associated TCR beta chains appeared HLA-restricted, with HLA associations seemingly driven largely by CMV exposure. According to a later genetic analysis, donors in an Asian-associated ancestry cluster had fewer N-insertions in productive TCRs than the roughly 670-donor mean. At a false discovery rate of 0.05, a later analysis linked some 17,000 TCR beta sequences to specific HLA alleles. Most TCR sequences were seen in very few donors, while some public TCRs were found in many individuals. Because HLA typing was missing for some donors at each locus, association tests included only the typed subset. Several of the top co-occurrence clusters appeared to be linked to parvovirus B19, influenza, CMV and Epstein-Barr virus, according to a later analysis. The 87-base-pair reads could not distinguish some IMGT-functional V segments, including TRBV6-2 and TRBV6-3, so those segments were excluded. A later analysis found that TCR association rates varied across HLA loci, with DRB1 alleles showing the most associated TCRs and HLA-C alleles the fewest. Approximately 18 rarely observed V segments, including chromosome 9 orphons, were excluded from the earlier analysis of several hundred of the donors because counts were too low. A cluster of highly shared sequence variants was judged likely to be a technical artifact of the sequencing pipeline.

The cohort consisted of 600 or so healthy bone marrow donors. At the time of sampling, every cohort member was nominally healthy, though immune exposures that went unrecorded were likely present. The donor tested CMV seronegative and was one of the 352 seronegative cohort members. Every donor gave a peripheral blood sample, and the peripheral blood mononuclear cells from that sample were used for TCR beta sequencing. The Qiagen DNeasy Blood Extraction Kit was used to extract genomic DNA from the blood cell samples. For this clone: Its antigen is still unknown. Base-call qualities are not available, and no considerably larger clone is one nucleotide away.

The library relied on the immunoSEQ multiplex PCR assay. For the multiplex PCR, a mixture combining 60 forward primers for TCR Vbeta segments and 13 reverse primers for TCR Jbeta segments was used. A multiplex PCR assay on genomic DNA amplified the CDR3 region of rearranged TCR beta genes. Amplified TCR beta libraries were sequenced as 87-base-pair reads on the Illumina HiSeq System. As for the authors' bioinformatics: Across the 640 or so repertoires, a later analysis counted 60 million to 90 million unique TCR beta chains, around 11 million of which were shared by at least two donors. Raw reads were error-corrected and collapsed into unique sequences by a nearest-neighbor algorithm in which closely related sequences were merged to remove PCR and sequencing errors. CDR3 sequences were aligned to IMGT reference sequences to assign V, D and J gene segments. For a sequence to be retained, at least a six-nucleotide match to both a V gene segment and a J gene segment was required. Rearrangements were called productive when the CDR3 lacked stop codons and stayed in frame with V and J; all others were non-productive. Following IMGT convention, CDR3 was defined as the stretch from the second conserved V-encoded cysteine to the conserved J-encoded phenylalanine. The earlier analysis of 587 of the donors excluded sequences that lacked an unambiguous match to a single V gene segment. In an earlier analysis of several hundred of the donors, V segments were called functional above 56.7% productive rearrangements and were called segregating when the between-donor standard deviation exceeded 5%. A statistical classification framework was developed to diagnose cytomegalovirus status using the catalog of TCR beta chain sequences. In a later analysis, TCR nucleotide sequences were compared against IMGT/GENE-DB human TR gene sequences so that V and J genes could be assigned. A later analysis assigned CDR3 sequences and most-parsimonious VDJ recombination scenarios with the TCRdist pipeline. In a later analysis, every TCR beta chain was defined by the combination of its CDR3 amino acid sequence and its V-gene family, and reads without a unique V-gene family were dropped. A later analysis removed 450 to 600 highly shared, low-generation-probability nucleotide sequences to deal with suspected cross-contamination and a sequencing artifact. A later analysis calculated a clonal expansion index for each public chain from normalized within-repertoire ranks of inferred template counts. In a later analysis, generation probabilities were computed with a VDJ recombination model fitted to out-of-frame rearrangements, and the resulting probabilities were checked against IGoR. In a later analysis, hypergeometric tests were used to score TCR-TCR, TCR-HLA and TCR-CMV co-occurrence, with a repertoire-size bias correction applied to TCR pairs. False discovery rates were estimated in a later analysis by permuting HLA or CMV assignments 20 times. In a later analysis, co-occurring TCRs were grouped with DBSCAN, and TCRdist sequence similarity was added when clustering was performed within HLA-allele-positive subsets. For co-occurrence clustering, repertoires with fewer than 30,000 or more than 120,000 public chains were excluded, along with four or five repertoires with anomalous nucleotide sharing. TCRdb took this table from immuneACCESS and kept in-frame rearrangements with V and J called. Such tables lack part of the clones; where checked against another copy, unresolved V genes explain under half of the gap, and the rest is unexplained. That table furnishes V, J and clone size, whereas the DNA furnished D and trimming. Across this sample there are some 140,000 clones, with around 75% seen only once. The top ten clones comprise roughly 3% of the sample.

From the germline V gene, CDR1 is SGHTA and CDR2 is FQGNSA. Taken from cysteine to phenylalanine, the CDR3 has 17 residues. Of the read, only the CDR3 DNA is kept; its 51 bases are in frame from base 1. The trim is 5 bases for V and 8 bases for J, with a gap of 24 bases between the germline ends. The source is a man aged 25 to 45 in good health and CMV-seronegative. The sequenced sample consisted of PBMCs. Recombination joined TRBV7-2 with TRBJ1-4; TRBD1 might be the D gene, on 5 matching bases. The nucleotide sequence is TGTGCCAGCAGCGTACCTGGGCGGGGGAGAGGAGGAGAAAAACTGTTTTTT. It encodes CASSVPGRGRGGEKLFF.